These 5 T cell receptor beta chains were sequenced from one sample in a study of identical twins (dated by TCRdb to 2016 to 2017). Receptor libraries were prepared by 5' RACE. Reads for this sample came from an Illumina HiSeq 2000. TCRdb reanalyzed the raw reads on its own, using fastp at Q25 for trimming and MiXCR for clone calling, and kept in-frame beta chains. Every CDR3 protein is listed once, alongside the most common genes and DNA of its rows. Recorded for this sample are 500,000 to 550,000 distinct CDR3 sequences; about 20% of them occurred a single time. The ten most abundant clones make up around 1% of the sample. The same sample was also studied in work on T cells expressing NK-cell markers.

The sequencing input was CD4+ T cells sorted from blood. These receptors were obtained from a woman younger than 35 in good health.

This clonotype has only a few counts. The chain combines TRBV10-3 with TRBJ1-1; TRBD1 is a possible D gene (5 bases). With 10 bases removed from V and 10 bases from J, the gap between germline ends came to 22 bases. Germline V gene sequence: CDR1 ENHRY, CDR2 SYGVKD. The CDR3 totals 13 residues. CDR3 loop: CATSLGTTTGAFF. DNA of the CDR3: TGTGCCACGTCACTAGGGACCACCACCGGAGCTTTCTTT.

CDR3 nucleotide sequence: TGTGCCAGCAGCTTCTTCCAGACTAGCAGTAGCACAGATACGCAGTATTTT. It translates to CASSFFQTSSSTDTQYF. The V gene is TRBV7-6, the J gene TRBJ2-3, with 7 bases matching TRBD2. J gave up 0 bases and V 3 bases, and 9 bases lay outside the gene matches. The germline gives CDR1 SGHVS, CDR2 FNYEAQ. The CDR3 is 17 residues long.

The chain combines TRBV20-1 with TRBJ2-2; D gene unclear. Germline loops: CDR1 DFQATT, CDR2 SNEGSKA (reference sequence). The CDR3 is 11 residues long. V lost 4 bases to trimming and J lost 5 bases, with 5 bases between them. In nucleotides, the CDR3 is TGCAGTGCTACCCGGACCGGGGAGCTGTTTTTT. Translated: CSATRTGELFF.

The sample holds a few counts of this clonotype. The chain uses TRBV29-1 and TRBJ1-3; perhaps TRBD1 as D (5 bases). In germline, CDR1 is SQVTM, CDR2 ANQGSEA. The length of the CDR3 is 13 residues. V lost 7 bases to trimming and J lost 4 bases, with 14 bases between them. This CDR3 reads CSGLGTTGNTIYF. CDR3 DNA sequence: TGCAGCGGTCTCGGGACGACCGGAAACACCATATATTTT.

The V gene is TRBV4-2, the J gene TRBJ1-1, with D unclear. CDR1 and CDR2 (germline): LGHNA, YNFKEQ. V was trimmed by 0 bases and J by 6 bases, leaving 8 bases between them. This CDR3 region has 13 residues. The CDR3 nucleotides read TGTGCCAGCAGCCAAGATGGAGTAGCTGAAGCTTTCTTT. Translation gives CASSQDGVAEAFF.